This T cell receptor beta chain comes out of a study of T-cell reconstitution after alpha-beta-depleted transplantation in children. Findings and caveats of the study: Fresh T-cell production supplied most of the T-cell counts and diversity seen one year after transplant.

Unique molecular identifiers were incorporated during preparation of the TCRbeta library. One entry per CDR3 protein results from TCRdb running MiXCR on the PCR reads. Of about 980,000 distinct CDR3 sequences listed, about 31% were seen once; the top ten hold about 28%. The CDR3 runs to 13 residues. The germline V and J ends were trimmed by 6 bases and 0 bases, with 8 bases remaining between them. Of note for this clonotype: Antigen: not known.

The receptor was isolated from a boy in the first two years of life who had a stem cell transplant for SCID, so the T cells may come from the graft donor. The gene calls are TRBV12-3 or TRBV12-4 and TRBJ1-1; D is ambiguous. Sequences were derived from PBMCs, mostly from graft donor cells, sampled 360 days after TCRalphabeta/CD19-depleted stem cell transplant. CDR3 sequence (DNA): TGTGCCAGCAGATTGAAACTGAACACTGAAGCTTTCTTT. Encoded protein: CASRLKLNTEAFF.